The T cell receptor beta chain under discussion was sequenced for a study of monozygotic twins with inflammatory bowel disease. Findings and limits, study-wide: Neither one strong signal nor one clonotype associated with IBD was supported. Distinction of different T cell subtypes was not possible.

Comments on this clonotype: Its antigen is not identified.

Input per TCR library consisted of roughly 3,500 ng of total RNA. TCRdb reanalyzed the 5' RACE reads and collapses them to one entry per CDR3 protein, without DNA. Its table records just over 300,000 distinct CDR3 sequences. The germline gives CDR1 SGHVS, CDR2 FQNEAQ. The CDR3 has 18 amino acids. Sequencing was performed on blood. The rearrangement uses TRBV7-8 and TRBJ2-1; there is no DNA to check the TCRdb D call of TRBD2. The clonotype was recovered from a human donor with ulcerative colitis or Crohn's disease, or a healthy co-twin of an affected twin (not recorded which). The CDR3 loop reads CASSLGRTSGGASNEQFF.